Below, 17 T cell receptor beta chains from the same sample are listed, as sequenced in a study of T cell responses to AZD1222 COVID-19 vaccine. The data were produced by immunoSEQ multiplex PCR, yet TCRdb's version contains in-frame clones alone and is incomplete. The sample holds 100,000 to 150,000 clones, around 90% seen once. The specimen was peripheral blood, collected on day 0 of AZD1222 vaccination. Receptors were obtained from an adult in good health.

The rearrangement links TRBV29-1 to TRBJ1-1, with 7 bases aligning to TRBD1. The CDR3 is made up of 12 amino acids. The J segment lost 1 base and the V segment lost 8 bases, leaving 4 bases of the junction unmatched. The germline V gene has CDR1 SQVTM and CDR2 ANQGSEA. CDR3 DNA: TGCAGCACCGGACAGGCGAACACTGAAGCTTTCTTT. It translates to CSTGQANTEAFF.

The chain couples TRBV5-1 to TRBJ2-7; the D gene could be TRBD1 or TRBD2 (5 bases each). Trimming removed 3 bases at V and 0 bases at J, with 13 bases between. CDR1 SGHRS and CDR2 YFSETQ come from the germline V gene. The CDR3 extends over 15 amino acids. CDR3 nucleotide sequence: TGCGCCAGCAGCTCCCGGGACGCAATCTCCTACGAGCAGTACTTC. Protein: CASSSRDAISYEQYF. Supplemented by reference TRBV5-1 and TRBJ2-7, the full variable domain reads KAGVTQTPRYLIKTRGQQVTLSCSPISGHRSVSWYQQTPGQGLQFLFEYFSETQRNKGNFPGRFSGRQFSNSRSEMNVSTLELGDSALYLCASSSRDAISYEQYFGPGTRLTVT.

The chain combines TRBV2 with TRBJ1-3; tentative D call: TRBD1 (5 bases). Germline V gene sequence: CDR1 SNHLY, CDR2 FYNNEI. V was shortened by 3 bases and J by 0 bases, with 12 bases between the two germline ends. CDR3 length equals 16 residues. The CDR3 spells CASSEGRANSGNTIYF. The CDR3 DNA reads TGTGCCAGCAGTGAGGGACGGGCTAACTCTGGAAACACCATATATTTT.

This clone was counted between two and nine times. The chain recombines TRBV27 with TRBJ2-7; 7 bases agree with TRBD1. This CDR3 has 15 amino acids. The V segment lost 6 bases and the J segment 4 bases; nucleotides outside the gene matches: 12. Germline CDR1 is MNHEY and CDR2 is SMNVEV (reference sequence). CDR3 sequence (DNA): TGTGCCAGCAGAGAAGGACAGGTCGCTTCGTACGAGCAGTACTTC. Residues: CASREGQVASYEQYF.

The rearrangement joins TRBV6-2 or TRBV6-3 to TRBJ2-5; no definite D call. Germline V lookup: CDR1 MNHEY, CDR2 SVGEGT. The CDR3 is 13 amino acids. Trimming cost V 4 bases and J 5 bases, with 11 bases left between them. This CDR3 is CASSLGWGETQYF. In nucleotides, the CDR3 is TGTGCCAGCAGTTTGGGTTGGGGTGAGACCCAGTACTTC.

This sequence joins TRBV6-5 and TRBJ2-1; D is tentatively TRBD1 or TRBD2 (6 bases each). Per germline, CDR1 MNHEY and CDR2 SVGAGI. CDR3 size: 14 residues. Trimming shortened V by 4 bases and J by 2 bases, and 9 bases separated the two germline ends. The CDR3, as DNA: TGTGCCAGCAGTTCCGGGGGCGCCTACAATGAGCAGTTCTTC. Protein sequence: CASSSGGAYNEQFF.

This chain uses TRBV2 with TRBJ1-6, with 8 bases lining up with TRBD1. The CDR3 has 15 residues. Germline trimming cut 6 bases from V and 7 bases from J; bases unmatched to any gene: 8. Germline CDR1 reads SNHLY; CDR2 reads FYNNEI. CDR3 amino acids: CASRERTGSNSPLHF. For the CDR3, the DNA is TGTGCCAGCAGGGAGAGGACAGGGTCGAATTCACCCCTCCACTTT. The full variable domain, completed using reference TRBV2 and TRBJ1-6, is EPEVTQTPSHQVTQMGQEVILRCVPISNHLYFYWYRQILGQKVEFLVSFYNNEISEKSEIFDDQFSVERPDGSNFTLKIRSTKLEDSAMYFCASRERTGSNSPLHFGNGTRLTVT.

The genes are TRBV21-1 and TRBJ2-3; the table's D call TRBD1 went unverified against the DNA. TRBV21-1 is an annotated pseudogene. This CDR3 has 19 residues. CDR3 in DNA: TGTGCCAGCAGCCAAGGTGGGGCGCAGGCCCCTCTACTCACAGATACGCAGTATTTT. Translation: CASSQGGAQAPLLTDTQYF.

The genes are TRBV27 and TRBJ2-1; no reliable D call. The V gene's germline CDR1 is MNHEY and CDR2 SMNVEV (reference sequence). The V end was cut by 6 bases, the J end by 0 bases, with 6 bases between. This CDR3 is 13 amino acids long. The CDR3 here is CASRTYSYNEQFF. CDR3 DNA: TGTGCCAGCAGGACCTACTCCTACAATGAGCAGTTCTTC.

The chain is built from TRBV10-1 and TRBJ2-7; the D is unclear. This CDR3 spans 12 amino acids. Trimming left V 0 bases short and J 0 bases short, with 0 bases between. Germline CDR1 reads WNHNN; CDR2 reads SYGVQD (reference sequence). This CDR3 is CASSESSYEQYF. For the CDR3, the DNA is TGCGCCAGCAGTGAGTCCTCCTACGAGCAGTACTTC.

The table lists this clone with a count of one. The chain joins TRBV5-4 to TRBJ2-3, with D possibly matching TRBD1 (5 bases). The CDR3 contains 15 residues. V was trimmed by 4 bases and J by 6 bases, leaving 18 bases between them. CDR1 SGHNT and CDR2 YYREEE come from the germline V gene (reference sequence). CDR3 DNA: TGTGCCAGCAGCCCTGACAGAGCCAGCATGGATACGCAGTATTTT. Its translation is CASSPDRASMDTQYF.

CDR3 sequence: CASSRETGTGYGYTF. The CDR3 DNA follows: TGTGCCAGCAGCCGGGAGACAGGCACGGGCTATGGCTACACCTTC. This chain connects TRBV6-5 to TRBJ1-2, with a tentative D call TRBD1 (6 bases). Germline CDR1 is MNHEY and CDR2 is SVGAGI. V lost 6 bases, J lost 4 bases, and 18 bases lay in between. The CDR3 is made up of 15 amino acids.

The genes are TRBV27 and TRBJ1-2, with D unresolved. The CDR3 totals 17 residues. Germline lookup yields CDR1 MNHEY and CDR2 SMNVEV (reference sequence). V gave up 8 bases and J gave up 0 bases, with 22 bases separating them. CDR3 protein: CASVSTAHRTPNYGYTF. The CDR3 coding sequence is TGTGCCAGCGTGTCAACAGCCCACCGGACTCCTAACTATGGCTACACCTTC.

The chain uses TRBV7-6 and TRBJ1-6; D is ambiguous. This CDR3 contains 15 residues. The V end lost 4 bases, the J end lost 0 bases, and 7 bases lay between the germline ends. The germline V gene encodes CDR1 SGHVS and CDR2 FNYEAQ. The CDR3 DNA sequence: TGTGCCAGCAGCTCTGAAAGCTCCTATAATTCACCCCTCCACTTT. Amino acid sequence: CASSSESSYNSPLHF.

The chain joins TRBV6-4 to TRBJ1-1; D remains unclear. V shed 6 bases and J shed 4 bases, with 12 bases lying between them. CDR3 length: 13 amino acids. Germline CDR1 MRHNA, CDR2 SNTAGT. The CDR3 DNA follows: TGTGCCAGCAGCGCCGATGGGATCACTGAAGCTTTCTTT. Encoded protein: CASSADGITEAFF.

The chain couples TRBV7-9 to TRBJ1-2; D remains unclear. V was shortened by 5 bases and J by 6 bases, with 22 bases between the two germline ends. The CDR3 length is 16 residues. Germline V gene sequence: CDR1 SEHNR, CDR2 FQNEAQ (reference sequence). As DNA, the CDR3 is TGTGCCAGCAGCCAGATGGAGTTAATAAATCCTGATGGCTACACCTTC. This sequence encodes CASSQMELINPDGYTF.

The V call is TRBV6-5, the J call TRBJ1-3, with D perhaps TRBD1 (5 bases). Trimming left V 0 bases short and J 8 bases short, with 14 bases between. The length of the CDR3 is 15 residues. Germline CDR1 reads MNHEY; CDR2 reads SVGAGI. The CDR3 reads CASSYSGLPGDTIYF. The CDR3 DNA reads TGTGCCAGCAGTTACTCGGGACTCCCGGGGGACACCATATATTTT.